Shown below are 8 T cell receptor beta chains from a single sample sequenced in a study of T-cell reconstitution after alpha-beta-depleted transplantation in children listed by TCRdb under 2016. The treatment or condition label corresponds to: allogeneic hematopoietic cell transplantation with graft depleted of TCRalphabeta T cells and CD19 B cells. Libraries were built with PCR. The listed sequencing device is Illumina HiSeq 2500. Molecular barcoding was employed in the preparation of TCR libraries, with unique molecular identifiers being used to normalize TCRbeta repertoire quantification. The raw public data were reprocessed by TCRdb itself: fastp quality trimming at Q25, MiXCR clonotype calling, in-frame beta chains only. Every CDR3 protein is listed once, alongside the most common genes and DNA of its rows. This sample gives some 150,000 distinct CDR3 sequences in total; about 9% of them show up just once. Clones ranked in the top ten supply 18% of the sample.

This specimen was PBMCs, mostly from graft donor cells, taken 180 days after TCRalphabeta/CD19-depleted stem cell transplant. All receptors derive from a female patient under 10 years old who had a stem cell transplant for congenital amegakaryocytic thrombocytopenia, so the T cells may come from the graft donor.

This clonotype was seen at least ten times. This rearrangement joins TRBV28 to TRBJ1-2; 8 positions agree with TRBD1. Trimming cost V 8 bases and J 8 bases; bases outside gene matches: 7. The length of the CDR3 is 12 residues. Germline lookup yields CDR1 MDHEN and CDR2 SYDVKM. The CDR3 protein is CASGDRGSGYTF. CDR3 nucleotides: TGTGCCAGCGGAGACAGGGGCAGCGGCTACACCTTC.

In regard to this clonotype: One junction end disagrees with the germline gene, perhaps due to a read error. The chain couples TRBV5-1 to TRBJ1-1, with 12 bases fitting TRBD1. The germline CDR1 and CDR2 sequences are SGHRS and YFSETQ. The length of the CDR3 is 18 residues. Written as DNA, the CDR3 is TGCGTCAGCAGCTTGGCAACCGGGACAGGGGGCTATGTGCGAGAAGCTTTCTTT. This gives the protein CVSSLATGTGGYVREAFF.

This clonotype occurred many times. The CDR3 bases are TGTGCCAGCAGTCCCCCGGACGGTCATCTAGCCAAAAACATTCAGTACTTC. Amino acids: CASSPPDGHLAKNIQYF. V usage is TRBV28 and J usage is TRBJ2-4; D is unclear. Trimming took 5 bases from V and 0 from J, leaving 17 bases between them. Germline V lookup: CDR1 MDHEN, CDR2 SYDVKM. The length of the CDR3 is 17 residues.

The rearrangement joins TRBV15 to TRBJ1-2, with D unresolved. Germline V CDR1 and CDR2: LNHNV, YYDKDF (reference sequence). The CDR3 is 15 residues long. V lost 0 bases and J lost 4, with 12 bases in between. The CDR3 region has the DNA TGTGCCACCAGCAGAGAGAGCGAACTGGGCTATGGCTACACCTTC. Its translation: CATSRESELGYGYTF.

This clonotype was recorded at least ten times. The chain combines TRBV10-3 with TRBJ1-2, with D possibly being TRBD1 (6 bases). Germline V gene sequence: CDR1 ENHRY, CDR2 SYGVKD. This CDR3 region has 14 residues. Trimming removed 5 bases at V and 2 bases at J, with 12 bases between. This CDR3 is CAISRYTGNYGYTF. CDR3 bases: TGTGCCATCAGTCGCTATACAGGGAACTATGGCTACACCTTC.

This clonotype occurred many times. The rearrangement uses TRBV15 and TRBJ2-1, with 11 bases aligning to TRBD2. Trimming at V came to 3 bases and at J to 3 bases, leaving 1 base not matched to a gene. CDR1 LNHNV and CDR2 YYDKDF come from the germline V gene (reference sequence). The CDR3 has 15 amino acids. CDR3 amino acids: CATSRTSGVYNEQFF. CDR3 in DNA: TGTGCCACCAGCAGGACTAGCGGGGTCTACAATGAGCAGTTCTTC. The full variable domain, its missing parts supplied by reference TRBV15 and TRBJ2-1, is DAMVIQNPRYQVTQFGKPVTLSCSQTLNHNVMYWYQQKSSQAPKLLFHYYDKDFNNEADTPDNFQSRRPNTSFCFLDIRSPGLGDTAMYLCATSRTSGVYNEQFFGPGTRLTVL.

The chain has TRBV20-1 and TRBJ2-3; 8 nucleotides align to TRBD2. The CDR3 contains 16 residues. Germline lookup yields CDR1 DFQATT and CDR2 SNEGSKA (reference sequence). The CDR3 loop is CSSWGQIPGLVYTQYF. CDR3 DNA: TGCAGCTCTTGGGGCCAGATTCCGGGACTAGTCTATACGCAGTATTTT.

This clonotype was picked up many times. The rearrangement joins TRBV9 to TRBJ1-3; D not certain. The ends were cut back, 0 bases at V and 5 bases at J, with 9 bases in the middle. This CDR3 is 14 amino acids long. The germline gives CDR1 SGDLS, CDR2 YYNGEE. The CDR3 DNA is TGTGCCAGCAGCGTAGAGGGTTTAAGAAACACCATATATTTT. Translating gives CASSVEGLRNTIYF.